A single sample gave rise to the 27 T cell receptor beta chains below, sequenced in a study of early T cells in non-severe SARS-CoV-2 infection. TCRdb ran MiXCR on the 5' RACE reads and lists one entry per CDR3 protein. The sample has 65,000 to 95,000 distinct CDR3 sequences, 5% seen once; the top ten hold less than 9.5%. Sequences were derived from whole blood, sampled at baseline. These receptors were collected from an adult who was a healthcare worker with PCR-confirmed SARS-CoV-2 infection or an uninfected control (not recorded which).

In this sample, this clonotype turned up a few times. The chain couples TRBV5-1 to TRBJ2-7; 16 positions agree with TRBD2. V shed 4 bases and J 3 bases; nucleotides not matched to a gene: 13. CDR1 is SGHRS, CDR2 YFSETQ, per germline. The CDR3 covers 19 residues. The CDR3 DNA reads as TGCGCCAGCAGCCCTGCGAGAGGGACTAGCGGGAGGGCCCTCTACGAGCAGTACTTC. Translated, it gives CASSPARGTSGRALYEQYF.

This chain uses TRBV20-1 with TRBJ1-3; 9 nucleotides match TRBD1. There are 19 residues in the CDR3. Unmatched junction bases numbered 13, after V lost 1 base and J lost 0 bases. Germline V gene sequence: CDR1 DFQATT, CDR2 SNEGSKA (reference sequence). CDR3 amino acids: CSARGSLTGGLSSGNTIYF. The CDR3 coding sequence is TGCAGTGCTAGAGGCTCTCTTACAGGGGGCTTGAGCTCTGGAAACACCATATATTTT.

Notes on this clonotype: A much larger clone is a single base away; this may be a read error. The chain recombines TRBV28 with TRBJ2-6; 7 nucleotides line up with TRBD1. The trim removed 5 bases at V and 5 bases at J, leaving 6 bases unmatched. The CDR3 contains 15 residues. Germline V lookup: CDR1 MDHEN, CDR2 SYDVKM. Here the CDR3 DNA reads TGTGCCAGCAGTCACGACAGGGCGAGGGCCAACGTCCTGACTTTC. Its translation: CASSHDRARANVLTF.

V gene TRBV6-6 combines with J gene TRBJ2-7, with 9 bases identical to TRBD2. The CDR3 totals 15 residues. V lost 5 bases and J lost 0; bases outside the gene matches: 5. Per germline, CDR1 MNHNY and CDR2 SVGAGI (reference sequence). The DNA of the CDR3 is TGTGCCAGCAGTCCAAGCGGGAGGAACTCCTACGAGCAGTACTTC. This encodes CASSPSGRNSYEQYF.

This clonotype was found a few times. The rearrangement uses TRBV5-6 and TRBJ1-6; maybe TRBD1 (6 bases). Germline lookup yields CDR1 SGHDT and CDR2 YYEEEE. V gave up 4 bases and J gave up 3 bases, with 17 bases separating them. The CDR3 is 17 amino acids. DNA for the CDR3: TGTGCCAGCAGCCCCTCGACAGGTGGCCTCTATAATTCACCCCTCCACTTT. Amino acid sequence: CASSPSTGGLYNSPLHF.

This clonotype was picked up many times. The chain couples TRBV6-1 to TRBJ2-1; TRBD2 matches at 11 bases. The CDR3 has 16 residues. CDR1 and CDR2 from the germline V gene are MNHNS and SASEGT. The V gene end was trimmed by 2 bases and the J gene end by 7 bases; junction bases not matched to a gene: 7. CDR3 region: CASSESPRTSGNEQFF. The CDR3 region has the DNA TGTGCCAGCAGTGAAAGCCCACGGACTAGCGGGAATGAGCAGTTCTTC.

The rearrangement joins TRBV12-3 or TRBV12-4 to TRBJ2-5; D is tentatively TRBD1 or TRBD2 (5 bases each). Between the trimmed V and J ends, which lost 5 bases and 1 base, there was a span of 20 bases. This CDR3 is 17 amino acids long. This CDR3 is CASSDRPDYLPQETQYF. In nucleotides, the CDR3 is TGTGCCAGCAGTGACAGACCTGACTACTTACCCCAAGAGACCCAGTACTTC.

This clonotype was seen at least ten times. The chain couples TRBV5-4 to TRBJ2-1, with 7 bases lining up with TRBD1. The V segment lost 2 bases and the J segment 4 bases; nucleotides outside the gene matches: 3. The germline gives CDR1 SGHNT, CDR2 YYREEE (reference sequence). The CDR3 consists of 14 residues. Here the CDR3 DNA reads TGTGCCAGCAGCTTAGGGGACAGTTACAATGAGCAGTTCTTC. This gives the protein CASSLGDSYNEQFF.

In this sample, this clonotype turned up many times. The rearrangement uses TRBV7-7 and TRBJ2-3, with unresolved D. The CDR3 loop spans 13 amino acids. Trimming took 1 base from V and 3 from J, leaving 5 bases between them. Germline V lookup: CDR1 SSHAT, CDR2 FNYEAQ (reference sequence). CDR3 DNA sequence: TGTGCCAGCAGCTTAGGAGGAACAGATACGCAGTATTTT. Protein sequence: CASSLGGTDTQYF.

This clonotype was observed a few times. The CDR3 nucleotides are TGCGCCAGCAGCCATCGGGACAGAGCCTACGAGCAGTACTTC. It encodes CASSHRDRAYEQYF. The V and J genes are TRBV4-1 and TRBJ2-7, with TRBD1 matching 7 bases. This CDR3 comprises 14 residues. Germline V gene lookup returns CDR1 MGHRA and CDR2 YSYEKL. After removal of 3 bases from V and 2 bases from J, the junction contained 4 bases not matched to a gene.

This clonotype appeared many times. The chain combines TRBV20-1 with TRBJ1-3; TRBD1 matches at 7 bases. Germline V gene sequence: CDR1 DFQATT, CDR2 SNEGSKA (reference sequence). With 6 bases clipped from V and 6 bases from J, the junction kept 11 bases outside the gene matches. The CDR3 is made up of 14 amino acids. CDR3 protein: CSAGDRATENTIYF. CDR3 nucleotides: TGCAGTGCCGGTGACAGGGCCACTGAAAACACCATATATTTT.

This clonotype appeared many times. The rearrangement uses TRBV7-2 and TRBJ1-2; no clear D. This CDR3 spans 11 amino acids. In germline, CDR1 is SGHTA, CDR2 FQGNSA. Trimming removed 3 bases from V and 5 bases from J, with 4 bases in between. This CDR3 is CASSLFYGYTF. Written as DNA, the CDR3 is TGTGCCAGCAGCTTGTTTTATGGCTACACCTTC.

This clonotype was observed at least ten times. V is TRBV27 and J is TRBJ2-7, with 8 bases fitting TRBD2. In germline, CDR1 is MNHEY, CDR2 SMNVEV (reference sequence). V lost 5 bases, J lost 3 bases, and 9 bases stayed unmatched. This CDR3 is built from 15 residues. CDR3 region: CASSVTTSEVYEQYF. For the CDR3, the DNA is TGTGCCAGCAGTGTTACGACTAGCGAGGTCTACGAGCAGTACTTC.

Comments on this clonotype: A read error may be the cause here, since a much bigger clone is one base away. V and J are TRBV10-3 and TRBJ2-7; 8 bases line up with TRBD2. V shed 2 bases and J 2 bases; nucleotides not matched to a gene: 5. Germline loops: CDR1 ENHRY, CDR2 SYGVKD. The CDR3 covers 15 residues. The CDR3 DNA reads TGTGCCATCAGTGAGACTAGCGGAATTCCCTACGAGCAGTACTTC. Translation gives CAISETSGIPYEQYF.

This clonotype was counted many times. J is TRBJ2-2 and V is TRBV20-1, with D perhaps TRBD1 (6 bases). The V end was cut by 0 bases, the J end by 4 bases, with 21 bases between. The CDR3 loop spans 18 amino acids. Per germline, CDR1 DFQATT and CDR2 SNEGSKA (reference sequence). The CDR3 DNA is TGCAGTGCTAGAGATCCTAAAGGGTACAGGGCCACCACCGGGGAGCTGTTTTTT. Translated, it gives CSARDPKGYRATTGELFF.

The sample holds many counts of this clonotype. The chain uses TRBV7-9 and TRBJ2-1; 10 bases line up with TRBD2. Germline CDR1 and CDR2: SEHNR and FQNEAQ (reference sequence). The CDR3 consists of 16 residues. The trim removed 5 bases at V and 3 bases at J, leaving 7 bases unmatched. The CDR3 nucleotides are TGTGCCAGCAGCCCAGCCCTAGCGGGAGTCTACAATGAGCAGTTCTTC. It codes for CASSPALAGVYNEQFF.

This clonotype appeared a few times. The chain couples TRBV7-2 to TRBJ1-3; no reliable D call. V dropped 5 bases and J dropped 4 bases, with 9 bases sitting between them. The CDR3 length is 13 residues. Per germline, CDR1 SGHTA and CDR2 FQGNSA. CDR3 nucleotides: TGTGCCAGCAGCCGGGATAGAGGAAACACCATATATTTT. Protein: CASSRDRGNTIYF. Complete variable domain (other parts from reference TRBV7-2 and TRBJ1-3): GAGVSQSPSNKVTEKGKDVELRCDPISGHTALYWYRQSLGQGLEFLIYFQGNSAPDKSGLPSDRFSAERTGGSVSTLTIQRTQQEDSAVYLCASSRDRGNTIYFGEGSWLTVV.

V gene TRBV5-1 combines with J gene TRBJ1-1; the D gene is possibly TRBD1 (6 bases). The germline V and J ends were trimmed by 4 bases and 5 bases, with 15 bases remaining between them. The CDR3 length is 14 residues. The germline V gene has CDR1 SGHRS and CDR2 YFSETQ. The CDR3 is CASSPGTLETEAFF. The DNA of the CDR3 is TGCGCCAGCAGCCCGGGGACACTCGAGACTGAAGCTTTCTTT.

This sequence joins TRBV7-2 and TRBJ2-7; D gene ambiguous. CDR3 length: 14 amino acids. V gave up 4 bases and J gave up 2 bases, with 12 bases separating them. The germline V gene has CDR1 SGHTA and CDR2 FQGNSA. This chain's CDR3 is CASSSTNSAYEQYF. In DNA, the CDR3 is TGTGCCAGCAGCTCAACAAACAGCGCCTACGAGCAGTACTTC.

This chain links TRBV6-5 with TRBJ2-3; the match to TRBD1 covers 7 bases. Germline CDR1 and CDR2: MNHEY and SVGAGI. The V gene end was trimmed by 5 bases and the J gene end by 2 bases; junction bases not matched to a gene: 10. The CDR3 length is 16 residues. CDR3 sequence: CASSRDRVLYTDTQYF. In nucleotides, the CDR3 is TGTGCCAGCAGTAGAGACAGGGTACTGTACACAGATACGCAGTATTTT.

This clonotype was counted between two and nine times. The V call is TRBV7-6, the J call TRBJ2-7; D is undetermined. The CDR3 has 14 residues. Germline CDR1 is SGHVS and CDR2 is FNYEAQ. Trimming shortened V by 0 bases and J by 3 bases, and 9 bases separated the two germline ends. In DNA, the CDR3 is TGTGCCAGCAGCTTAGCGCAGGTCGGCTACGAGCAGTACTTC. Translating it yields CASSLAQVGYEQYF. Full variable domain (outside the CDR3, taken from reference TRBV7-6 and TRBJ2-7): GAGVSQSPRYKVTKRGQDVALRCDPISGHVSLYWYRQALGQGPEFLTYFNYEAQQDKSGLPNDRFSAERPEGSISTLTIQRTEQRDSAMYRCASSLAQVGYEQYFGPGTRLTVT.

The genes are TRBV2 and TRBJ2-6, with a tentative D call TRBD1 (6 bases). Per germline, CDR1 SNHLY and CDR2 FYNNEI. The CDR3 covers 17 residues. The V end was cut by 4 bases, the J end by 0 bases, with 13 bases between. The CDR3 here is CASSVQGGYSGANVLTF. Written as DNA, the CDR3 is TGTGCCAGCAGTGTACAGGGCGGATACTCTGGGGCCAACGTCCTGACTTTC.

The rearrangement links TRBV4-2 to TRBJ1-5; D remains unclear. With 0 bases removed from V and 4 bases from J, the gap between germline ends came to 16 bases. The CDR3 loop spans 17 amino acids. Germline values: CDR1 LGHNA, CDR2 YNFKEQ. The CDR3 DNA is TGTGCCAGCAGCCAAGATCTAGCGGGGATGAGAAATCAGCCCCAGCATTTT. Translated, it gives CASSQDLAGMRNQPQHF.

This clonotype has at least ten counts. The gene calls are TRBV7-9 and TRBJ1-1, with 11 bases matching TRBD1. This CDR3 is 15 amino acids long. In germline, CDR1 is SEHNR, CDR2 FQNEAQ (reference sequence). The J segment lost 6 bases and the V segment lost 5 bases, leaving 8 bases of the junction unmatched. The CDR3 region is CASSTRDRGYAEAFF. Written as DNA, the CDR3 is TGTGCCAGCAGCACCCGGGACAGGGGGTACGCTGAAGCTTTCTTT. Full variable domain (remainder filled in from reference TRBV7-9 and TRBJ1-1): DTGVSQNPRHKITKRGQNVTFRCDPISEHNRLYWYRQTLGQGPEFLTYFQNEAQLEKSRLLSDRFSAERPKGSFSTLEIQRTEQGDSAMYLCASSTRDRGYAEAFFGQGTRLTVV.

The chain links TRBV7-9 to TRBJ2-5; D might be TRBD1 (5 bases). The CDR3 spans 15 residues. CDR1 and CDR2 (germline): SEHNR, FQNEAQ (reference sequence). V was trimmed by 5 bases and J by 3 bases, leaving 16 bases between them. The DNA for the CDR3 is TGTGCCAGCAGCCTCACAGGAAAGCCAAAAGAGACCCAGTACTTC. Translation: CASSLTGKPKETQYF.

In this sample, this clonotype turned up a few times. The rearrangement uses TRBV7-8 and TRBJ2-5; the D gene is possibly TRBD2 (5 bases). V lost 9 bases and J 1 base, leaving 15 bases between the germline ends. Germline V gene sequence: CDR1 SGHVS, CDR2 FQNEAQ. This CDR3 has 14 amino acids. CDR3: CASTGGSSQETQYF. In DNA, the CDR3 is TGTGCCAGTACCGGAGGCTCAAGCCAAGAGACCCAGTACTTC.

This clonotype was observed at least ten times. This chain connects TRBV20-1 to TRBJ1-2; possibly TRBD1 for D (6 bases). V lost 6 bases and J 8 bases, leaving 19 bases between the germline ends. This CDR3 is 13 amino acids long. The V gene's germline CDR1 is DFQATT and CDR2 SNEGSKA (reference sequence). CDR3 bases: TGCAGTGCCAGGGCGGGGGCCCAGGAGGGCTACACCTTC. Translating gives CSARAGAQEGYTF.